These T cell receptor beta chains were read from a single sample in a study of cytotoxic CD8 clonotypes in ibrutinib-treated CLL. Measured with immunoSEQ multiplex PCR; TCRdb has only the in-frame clones, and not every one. The sample carries about 160,000 clones, nearly 90% recorded once. The sequences come from PBMCs, collected at disease progression, from a patient treated with ibrutinib. These receptors were collected from a human donor with chronic lymphocytic leukemia. The CDR3 runs from the conserved cysteine through the conserved F or W. The D gene is left open where the match is weak. Clone size, where shown, is once, few, many, or a class for clones that have expanded.

clone size | J gene | D gene | V gene | CDR3 protein | CDR3 DNA
. | TRBJ1-1 | TRBD1 | TRBV5-8 | CASSQRTGRVFLVNTEAFF | TGTGCCAGCAGTCAAAGGACAGGGCGAGTCTTTTTGGTGAACACTGAAGCTTTCTTT
. | TRBJ2-5 | TRBD2 | TRBV19 | CASSSTSGRRETQYF | TGTGCCAGTAGTTCAACTAGCGGGAGACGAGAGACCCAGTACTTC
. | TRBJ1-2 | . | TRBV4-1 | CASSQEVGQAYGYTF | TGCGCCAGCAGCCAAGAAGTAGGGCAGGCCTATGGCTACACCTTC
. | TRBJ1-1 | TRBD1 | TRBV30 | CAWSVPHRGGAEAFF | TGTGCCTGGAGTGTACCTCACAGGGGGGGGGCTGAAGCTTTCTTT
once | TRBJ2-1 | . | TRBV5-4 | CASSLAKADEQFF | TGTGCCAGCAGCTTGGCCAAGGCGGATGAGCAGTTCTTC
. | TRBJ2-1 | TRBD1 | TRBV10-1 | CASSDPGTGSYNEQFF | TGCGCCAGCAGTGATCCGGGGACAGGGAGCTACAATGAGCAGTTCTTC
. | TRBJ2-2 | . | TRBV9 | CASSVEGAGELFF | TGTGCCAGCAGCGTAGAGGGCGCCGGGGAGCTGTTTTTT
. | TRBJ2-2 | . | TRBV5-6 | CASSFERRGVANTGELFF | TGTGCCAGCAGCTTCGAAAGGAGGGGGGTGGCGAACACCGGGGAGCTGTTTTTT
few | TRBJ1-2 | . | TRBV14 | CASSPGYATGLGYGYTF | TGTGCCAGCAGCCCTGGATACGCCACAGGGCTCGGCTATGGCTACACCTTC
. | TRBJ2-7 | . | TRBV7-2 | CASSLAGLRSEQYF | TGTGCCAGCAGCTTAGCGGGACTCAGGTCCGAGCAGTACTTC
. | TRBJ2-7 | TRBD2 | TRBV7-2 | CASSTRTSGTYEQYF | TGTGCCAGCAGCACTCGGACTAGCGGGACCTACGAGCAGTACTTC
. | TRBJ1-4 | . | TRBV7-9 | CASSFNKEEKLFF | TGTGCCAGCAGCTTTAACAAGGAAGAAAAACTGTTTTTT
. | TRBJ2-5 | TRBD2 | TRBV7-9 | CARGTSGKGTQYF | TGTGCCAGAGGGACTAGCGGGAAGGGGACCCAGTACTTC
. | TRBJ1-4 | . | TRBV28 | CASSLTGTGNEKLFF | TGTGCCAGCAGTTTGACCGGGACGGGTAATGAAAAACTGTTTTTT
. | TRBJ2-1 | TRBD2 | TRBV6-6 | CASRRLAGGPYNEQFF | TGTGCCAGCAGACGACTAGCGGGAGGGCCCTACAATGAGCAGTTCTTC
few | TRBJ1-1 | . | TRBV5-1 | CASSLKQGAEAFF | TGCGCCAGCAGCTTAAAACAGGGTGCTGAAGCTTTCTTT
once | TRBJ2-7 | TRBD2 | TRBV7-8 | CASSSYLPSGSRGWQYF | TGTGCCAGCAGCTCTTACCTTCCTAGCGGGAGTCGAGGTTGGCAGTACTTC
. | TRBJ2-5 | . | TRBV2 | CASRSREQETQYF | TGTGCCAGCAGGAGCCGGGAGCAAGAGACCCAGTACTTC
. | TRBJ2-3 | TRBD1 | TRBV6-5 | CASRYRGSGREDTQYF | TGTGCCAGCAGGTACAGGGGATCGGGACGAGAAGATACGCAGTATTTT
. | TRBJ2-2 | . | TRBV7-2 | CASSLHSVTARGTGELFF | TGTGCCAGCAGCTTACATTCTGTCACGGCCAGGGGCACCGGGGAGCTGTTTTTT
. | TRBJ1-1 | . | TRBV11-2 | CASSFTPDTEAFF | TGTGCCAGCAGCTTCACTCCGGACACTGAAGCTTTCTTT
. | TRBJ1-5 | . | TRBV28 | CASSLRFGSNQPQHF | TGTGCCAGCAGTTTAAGGTTTGGTAGCAATCAGCCCCAGCATTTT
. | TRBJ1-2 | . | TRBV6-5 | CASSYSSARNYGYTF | TGTGCCAGCAGTTACTCTTCAGCTCGTAACTATGGCTACACCTTC
once | TRBJ2-1 | . | TRBV7-3 | CASSLWAANEQFF | TGTGCCAGCAGCTTATGGGCGGCGAATGAGCAGTTCTTC
. | TRBJ1-1 | . | TRBV13 | CASSLSEAYHTEAFF | TGTGCCAGCAGCTTAAGCGAGGCATATCACACTGAAGCTTTCTTT
. | TRBJ2-2 | TRBD2 | TRBV7-3 | CASSLNLAGSDGELFF | TGTGCCAGCAGCTTAAACCTAGCGGGGAGTGACGGGGAGCTGTTTTTT
. | TRBJ2-1 | TRBD2 | TRBV7-6 | CASSLRPGLAGGHVIDEQFF | TGTGCCAGCAGCCTGCGTCCGGGACTAGCGGGAGGGCACGTTATCGATGAGCAGTTCTTC
. | TRBJ2-7 | . | TRBV28 | CASSRPLTASEQYF | TGTGCCAGCAGCCGCCCCCTGACAGCCTCCGAGCAGTACTTC
. | TRBJ2-1 | TRBD2 | TRBV5-4 | CASSPTLAGVSYNEQFF | TGTGCCAGCAGCCCCACCCTAGCGGGAGTTTCCTACAATGAGCAGTTCTTC
. | TRBJ2-3 | TRBD2 | TRBV28 | CASSSLAGVGTQYF | TGTGCCAGCAGTTCGCTAGCGGGAGTAGGTACGCAGTATTTT
. | TRBJ1-5 | TRBD1 | TRBV6-5 | CASSRQGDSNQPQHF | TGTGCCAGCAGCCGACAGGGGGACAGCAATCAGCCCCAGCATTTT
. | TRBJ2-3 | . | TRBV2 | CASRPTDTQYF | TGTGCCAGCAGACCCACAGATACGCAGTATTTT
. | TRBJ1-4 | . | TRBV5-1 | CASRRVQRTNEKLFF | TGCGCCAGCAGACGCGTCCAGAGAACTAATGAAAAACTGTTTTTT
. | TRBJ2-5 | TRBD1 | TRBV10-3 | CATEGQGEGETQYF | TGTGCCACAGAGGGGCAGGGGGAAGGAGAGACCCAGTACTTC
. | TRBJ2-7 | TRBD2 | TRBV5-1 | CASSLAWGLAGDEQYF | TGCGCCAGCAGCTTGGCGTGGGGGCTAGCGGGAGACGAGCAGTACTTC
. | TRBJ1-2 | . | TRBV11-3 | CASSSEGTVYTF | TGTGCCAGCAGCTCCGAGGGGACCGTCTACACCTTC
once | TRBJ2-1 | TRBD1 | TRBV7-2 | CASSEGGQGDNEQFF | TGTGCCAGCAGCGAGGGGGGACAGGGTGATAATGAGCAGTTCTTC
. | TRBJ2-2 | . | TRBV6-5 | CASTRQGEIAGELFF | TGTGCCAGCACCCGCCAGGGAGAAATCGCTGGGGAGCTGTTTTTT
. | TRBJ2-7 | . | TRBV6-5 | CASSYTRVNYEQYF | TGTGCCAGCAGTTACACCCGGGTAAACTACGAGCAGTACTTC
. | TRBJ1-1 | . | TRBV2 | CASRRELNTEAFF | TGTGCCAGCAGGAGGGAGCTGAACACTGAAGCTTTCTTT
few | TRBJ1-5 | TRBD1 | TRBV7-2 | CASSPDRGDNQPQHF | TGTGCCAGCAGCCCGGACAGGGGGGACAATCAGCCCCAGCATTTT
. | TRBJ1-1 | . | TRBV6-5 | CASSYDQGDTEAFF | TGTGCCAGCAGTTACGATCAAGGGGACACTGAAGCTTTCTTT
. | TRBJ2-3 | TRBD1 | TRBV29-1 | CSVAGQGSGGDPPDTQYF | TGCAGCGTCGCAGGACAGGGCTCCGGAGGGGATCCGCCAGATACGCAGTATTTT
. | TRBJ1-3 | . | TRBV7-2 | CASSWGGVGNTIYF | TGTGCCAGCAGCTGGGGAGGGGTAGGAAACACCATATATTTT
. | TRBJ2-5 | TRBD2 | TRBV6-6 | CASSYRQREVQETQYF | TGTGCCAGCAGTTACCGGCAGCGGGAGGTCCAAGAGACCCAGTACTTC
. | TRBJ2-7 | TRBD2 | TRBV7-7 | CASSDRGGPQYF | TGTGCCAGCAGCGACCGGGGGGGCCCCCAGTACTTC
few | TRBJ1-1 | . | TRBV18 | CASSPQQGAGTGAFF | TGTGCCAGCTCACCACAGCAGGGCGCTGGCACTGGAGCTTTCTTT
. | TRBJ2-1 | TRBD2 | TRBV4-1 | CASSQDRRLAYNEQFF | TGCGCCAGCAGCCAAGATAGGCGACTAGCATACAATGAGCAGTTCTTC
. | TRBJ2-7 | TRBD1 | TRBV9 | CASSVEVGQARYEQYF | TGTGCCAGCAGCGTAGAGGTCGGACAGGCCCGGTACGAGCAGTACTTC
. | TRBJ1-4 | . | TRBV7-8 | CASSLMADPTNEKLFF | TGTGCCAGCAGCTTAATGGCCGACCCAACTAATGAAAAACTGTTTTTT
. | TRBJ2-3 | . | TRBV11-2 | CASSLWGSGDTQYF | TGTGCCAGCAGCTTATGGGGGAGTGGCGATACGCAGTATTTT
. | TRBJ2-5 | . | TRBV5-4 | CASSLAATHQETQYF | TGTGCCAGCAGCTTGGCCGCGACACATCAAGAGACCCAGTACTTC
. | TRBJ1-4 | . | TRBV6-1 | CASSEHLSSGKLFF | TGTGCCAGCAGTGAGCATCTCTCCTCGGGAAAACTGTTTTTT
. | TRBJ2-1 | . | TRBV11-2 | CASSPQWGYNEQFF | TGTGCCAGCAGCCCCCAGTGGGGCTACAATGAGCAGTTCTTC
. | TRBJ1-1 | TRBD1 | TRBV9 | CASSAAGTGEAFF | TGTGCCAGCAGCGCGGCCGGGACAGGGGAAGCTTTCTTT
. | TRBJ2-7 | . | TRBV2 | CASSGRGSYEQYF | TGTGCCAGCAGTGGCCGTGGCTCCTACGAGCAGTACTTC
. | TRBJ1-1 | . | TRBV19 | CASSIGPGRVNTEAFF | TGTGCCAGTAGTATTGGCCCGGGCAGAGTGAACACTGAAGCTTTCTTT